One sample yielded the 8 T cell receptor beta chains listed below, sequenced in a study of CD8 T cells in ankylosing spondylitis. TCRdb ran MiXCR on the 5' RACE reads and lists one entry per CDR3 protein. The table records some 220,000 distinct CDR3 sequences, approximately 8.4% of them present only once. Sequenced material: blood, either unsorted or a sorted T cell fraction (not recorded which). These receptors were obtained from a female donor with ankylosing spondylitis or in good health (not recorded which).

J is TRBJ2-3 and V is TRBV7-2; TRBD2 matches at 9 bases. This CDR3 contains 17 residues. The junction had 9 bases not matched to a gene; V was cut back by 0 bases and J by 5 bases. CDR1 SGHTA and CDR2 FQGNSA come from the germline V gene. CDR3 protein: CASSLALLAGGQDTQYF. The CDR3 region has the DNA TGTGCCAGCAGCTTAGCCCTCCTTGCGGGAGGGCAAGATACGCAGTATTTT.

This clonotype was found many times. The chain has TRBV4-1 and TRBJ2-7; 11 bases fit TRBD2. CDR3 length: 15 amino acids. V lost 8 bases and J lost 3; bases outside the gene matches: 9. Germline CDR1 MGHRA, CDR2 YSYEKL. For the CDR3, the DNA is TGCGCCAGCGGCCTCCTAGCGGGAGGAAGCTACGAGCAGTACTTC. Its translation: CASGLLAGGSYEQYF.

This clonotype was detected many times. This sequence joins TRBV11-2 and TRBJ2-3, with D possibly TRBD1 on 6 matching bases. V was pared by 2 bases and J by 9 bases, with 12 bases between. This CDR3 has 13 amino acids. Germline CDR1 is SGHAT and CDR2 is FQNNGV. In nucleotides, the CDR3 is TGTGCCAGCAGCTTACCCACAGGGCCCACGCAGTATTTT. It codes for CASSLPTGPTQYF. The full variable domain, its missing parts supplied by reference TRBV11-2 and TRBJ2-3, is EAGVAQSPRYKIIEKRQSVAFWCNPISGHATLYWYQQILGQGPKLLIQFQNNGVVDDSQLPKDRFSAERLKGVDSTLKIQPAKLEDSAVYLCASSLPTGPTQYFGPGTRLTVL.

This clonotype was counted many times. V is TRBV11-2 and J is TRBJ2-3; D unclear. Between the trimmed V and J ends, which lost 3 bases and 3 bases, there was a span of 7 bases. The germline V gene encodes CDR1 SGHAT and CDR2 FQNNGV. This CDR3 region has 13 residues. In nucleotides, the CDR3 is TGTGCCAGCAGCTTTACGAGAACAGATACGCAGTATTTT. It specifies CASSFTRTDTQYF.

The chain has TRBV24-1 and TRBJ2-1; 12 bases are shared with TRBD2. This CDR3 has 19 residues. V dropped 5 bases and J dropped 8; count of bases not matched to a gene: 18. The germline CDR1 and CDR2 sequences are KGHDR and SFDVKD. As DNA, the CDR3 is TGTGCCACCAGTGGCTCCGGACTTCTAGCGGGAGGGCCAAGTCATGAGCAGTTCTTC. Translation: CATSGSGLLAGGPSHEQFF.

This clonotype was seen a handful of times. The genes are TRBV12-3 or TRBV12-4 and TRBJ2-7; either TRBD1 or TRBD2 may fit D (5 bases each). V gave up 6 bases and J gave up 2 bases, with 14 bases separating them. There are 14 residues in the CDR3. CDR3 sequence reads: CASRGAGFPYEQYF. The DNA for the CDR3 is TGTGCCAGCAGGGGAGCAGGGTTTCCCTACGAGCAGTACTTC.

This clonotype has at least ten counts. The chain uses TRBV27 and TRBJ2-1; 7 bases are shared with TRBD2. Germline V gives CDR1 MNHEY, CDR2 SMNVEV (reference sequence). Germline trimming cut 4 bases from V and 7 bases from J; bases unmatched to any gene: 10. The CDR3 is made up of 15 amino acids. The CDR3 nucleotides read TGTGCCAGCAGTTATAGGGAGGGCCTGGGAAATGAGCAGTTCTTC. This sequence encodes CASSYREGLGNEQFF.

This clonotype was seen many times. The rearrangement uses TRBV4-3 and TRBJ2-1; 7 nucleotides line up with TRBD1. Trimming at V came to 0 bases and at J to 10 bases, leaving 3 bases not matched to a gene. Germline assignment: CDR1 LGHNA and CDR2 YSLEER. The CDR3 length is 13 residues. The CDR3 coding sequence is TGCGCCAGCAGCCAAGAGAGGGGGCGGGAGCAGTTCTTC. Translation gives CASSQERGREQFF.